Following are 27 T cell receptor beta chains from one sample sequenced in a study of blood T cells in healthy people across ages. A sample-barcoded 5' primer and a J-beta primer mix were used in a second PCR of about 7 to 12 cycles. In TCRdb, the 5' RACE reads were re-called with MiXCR into one record per CDR3 protein. Among about 1 million distinct CDR3 sequences listed, 35% to 50% were seen once. Sequenced material: blood. These receptors came from a woman in her sixties in good health.

The chain combines TRBV11-2 with TRBJ1-2; D gene unclear. The CDR3 loop spans 12 amino acids. Germline loops: CDR1 SGHAT, CDR2 FQNNGV. V was trimmed by 0 bases and J by 8 bases, leaving 7 bases between them. The DNA for the CDR3 is TGTGCCAGCAGCTTAGAAAGGGTGGGCTACACCTTC. Protein sequence: CASSLERVGYTF.

The CDR3 sequence: CASSSQMNTEAFF. The CDR3, as DNA: TGTGCCAGCAGCTCCCAGATGAACACTGAAGCTTTCTTT. V and J are TRBV7-3 and TRBJ1-1; D unclear. V was pared by 4 bases and J by 0 bases, with 6 bases between. The V gene's germline CDR1 is SGHTA and CDR2 FQGTGA. This CDR3 region has 13 residues.

This clonotype appeared many times. The chain employs TRBV29-1 and TRBJ2-7, with TRBD2 as a possible D gene (6 bases). From germline, CDR1 is SQVTM and CDR2 ANQGSEA. The CDR3 is 12 residues long. The V gene lost 4 bases and the J gene lost 3 bases, with 10 bases spanning the gap. The CDR3 loop is CSVGGVNYEQYF. In DNA, the CDR3 is TGCAGCGTTGGGGGGGTCAACTACGAGCAGTACTTC.

This chain links TRBV28 with TRBJ1-2, with D maybe TRBD1 (5 bases). Germline CDR1 MDHEN, CDR2 SYDVKM. Trimming shortened V by 3 bases and J by 4 bases, and 18 bases separated the two germline ends. The CDR3 is 16 amino acids. The CDR3 loop is CASSLGSVGGRYGYTF. As DNA, the CDR3 is TGTGCCAGCAGTTTGGGTTCCGTTGGGGGACGCTATGGCTACACCTTC.

The rearrangement joins TRBV10-3 to TRBJ2-3; 7 nucleotides match TRBD2. The CDR3 extends over 12 amino acids. Germline trimming cut 8 bases from V and 1 base from J; bases unmatched to any gene: 0. Per germline, CDR1 ENHRY and CDR2 SYGVKD. The DNA for the CDR3 is TGTGCCATCGGGAGGGGCACAGATACGCAGTATTTT. Translated: CAIGRGTDTQYF.

CDR3 bases: TGTGCCAGCAGTGCGGGACTCTCCCTGTACGAGCAGTACTTC. Protein: CASSAGLSLYEQYF. The chain joins TRBV7-2 to TRBJ2-5; a weak D match, TRBD2 (6 bases). TRBJ2-7 matches the DNA end more closely, so the J call is doubtful. CDR1 and CDR2 (germline): SGHTA, FQGNSA. CDR3 length: 14 residues.

The J gene is TRBJ2-1, the V gene TRBV20-1; D ambiguous. The V end was cut by 1 base, the J end by 8 bases, with 18 bases between. This CDR3 has 15 amino acids. CDR1 DFQATT and CDR2 SNEGSKA come from the germline V gene (reference sequence). The CDR3 reads CSARAPSRSPDEQFF. In nucleotides, the CDR3 is TGCAGTGCTAGAGCGCCATCGCGGAGCCCCGATGAGCAGTTCTTC.

This clonotype was found a few times. The chain uses TRBV5-6 and TRBJ2-3; possibly TRBD1 for D (5 bases). CDR3 length: 14 amino acids. The germline V gene encodes CDR1 SGHDT and CDR2 YYEEEE. V lost 2 bases to trimming and J lost 6 bases, with 13 bases between them. Here the CDR3 reads CASSLAGFGDTQYF. The CDR3 DNA sequence: TGTGCCAGCAGCTTAGCAGGGTTCGGGGATACGCAGTATTTT.

CDR3 in amino acids: CAISVRGYNEQFF. The DNA for the CDR3 is TGTGCCATCAGCGTCAGGGGATACAATGAGCAGTTCTTC. This sequence joins TRBV10-3 and TRBJ2-1, with TRBD1 as a possible D gene (6 bases). This CDR3 has 13 amino acids. Between the trimmed V and J ends, which lost 6 bases and 4 bases, there was a span of 10 bases. From germline, CDR1 is ENHRY and CDR2 SYGVKD.

In this sample, this clonotype turned up many times. This chain links TRBV28 with TRBJ2-7; 7 bases line up with TRBD2. The CDR3 contains 14 residues. Germline CDR1 is MDHEN and CDR2 is SYDVKM. V lost 2 bases, J lost 4 bases, and 5 bases stayed unmatched. The CDR3 DNA follows: TGTGCCAGCAGTTTAACCGGGACTACTTACGAGCAGTACTTC. As protein: CASSLTGTTYEQYF.

V is TRBV28 and J is TRBJ1-4, with TRBD1 matching 9 bases. Germline-derived CDR1 and CDR2 are MDHEN and SYDVKM. V was pared by 6 bases and J by 5 bases, with 7 bases of the junction left unmatched. The CDR3 runs 15 residues. CDR3 residues: CASRELGTGNEKLFF. CDR3 nucleotide sequence: TGTGCCAGCAGGGAACTTGGGACAGGGAATGAAAAACTGTTTTTT. Full variable domain (outside the CDR3, taken from reference TRBV28 and TRBJ1-4): DVKVTQSSRYLVKRTGEKVFLECVQDMDHENMFWYRQDPGLGLRLIYFSYDVKMKEKGDIPEGYSVSREKKERFSLILESASTNQTSMYLCASRELGTGNEKLFFGSGTQLSVL.

The rearrangement uses TRBV6-6 and TRBJ2-3; D unclear. Trimming shortened V by 7 bases and J by 6 bases, and 11 bases separated the two germline ends. In germline, CDR1 is MNHNY, CDR2 SVGAGI (reference sequence). CDR3 size: 12 residues. CDR3 protein: CASTRSKDTQYF. CDR3 in DNA: TGTGCCAGCACCCGTTCGAAGGATACGCAGTATTTT.

For the CDR3, the DNA is TGTGCCACCAGCAGAGGTTTGCGGAACTATGGCTACACCTTC. Amino acids: CATSRGLRNYGYTF. The chain couples TRBV15 to TRBJ1-2, with D unclear. Trimming shortened V by 1 base and J by 2 bases, and 8 bases separated the two germline ends. This CDR3 contains 14 residues. Germline assignment: CDR1 LNHNV and CDR2 YYDKDF (reference sequence).

The V gene is TRBV5-6, the J gene TRBJ1-2; D is perhaps TRBD1 (6 bases). This CDR3 contains 14 residues. Trimming removed 4 bases from V and 4 bases from J, with 14 bases in between. Germline V lookup: CDR1 SGHDT, CDR2 YYEEEE. CDR3 region: CASSAAGTLYGYTF. The CDR3 DNA reads TGTGCCAGCAGCGCTGCCGGGACACTCTATGGCTACACCTTC.

The rearrangement joins TRBV4-1 to TRBJ1-5; possible D gene TRBD1, 6 bases. V lost 1 base, J lost 0 bases, and 7 bases lay in between. CDR3 length equals 15 residues. Germline V CDR1 and CDR2: MGHRA, YSYEKL. The CDR3 nucleotides are TGCGCCAGCAGCCAAGGGACAGATAGCAATCAGCCCCAGCATTTT. Protein product: CASSQGTDSNQPQHF.

The chain carries TRBV27 and TRBJ2-1, with TRBD2 identical over 9 bases. Germline assignment: CDR1 MNHEY and CDR2 SMNVEV (reference sequence). After removal of 2 bases from V and 4 bases from J, the junction contained 12 bases not matched to a gene. CDR3 length equals 18 residues. This chain's CDR3 is CASSLVASGRLPYNEQFF. CDR3 bases: TGTGCCAGCAGTTTAGTAGCCAGCGGGAGGCTTCCTTACAATGAGCAGTTCTTC.

This clonotype was detected only a few times. The chain joins TRBV27 to TRBJ2-3, with a tentative D call TRBD2 (6 bases). The CDR3 totals 17 residues. Germline V gene lookup returns CDR1 MNHEY and CDR2 SMNVEV (reference sequence). V gave up 6 bases and J gave up 5 bases, with 24 bases separating them. The CDR3 coding sequence is TGTGCCAGCAGCGAACTGGGACTCCAAAACCATGGAGATACGCAGTATTTT. Translating it yields CASSELGLQNHGDTQYF.

V is TRBV2 and J is TRBJ2-7; 9 nucleotides line up with TRBD1. Germline lookup yields CDR1 SNHLY and CDR2 FYNNEI. The CDR3 runs 13 residues. V lost 6 bases to trimming and J lost 3 bases; unmatched junction nucleotides: 3. The CDR3 region has the DNA TGTGCCAGCAGGGACAGGGGATACTACGAGCAGTACTTC. Translated: CASRDRGYYEQYF. The whole variable domain, remainder taken from reference TRBV2 and TRBJ2-7, is EPEVTQTPSHQVTQMGQEVILRCVPISNHLYFYWYRQILGQKVEFLVSFYNNEISEKSEIFDDQFSVERPDGSNFTLKIRSTKLEDSAMYFCASRDRGYYEQYFGPGTRLTVT.

The chain links TRBV5-1 to TRBJ2-7; D possibly uses TRBD1 or TRBD2 (5 bases each). V was pared by 5 bases and J by 4 bases, with 25 bases between. This CDR3 comprises 17 residues. CDR1 SGHRS and CDR2 YFSETQ come from the germline V gene. The CDR3 bases are TGCGCCAGCAGGCTCAACCGAGGGGACCATGCTGCTTACGAGCAGTACTTC. As protein: CASRLNRGDHAAYEQYF. Based on the CDR3 plus reference TRBV5-1 and TRBJ2-7, the full variable domain is KAGVTQTPRYLIKTRGQQVTLSCSPISGHRSVSWYQQTPGQGLQFLFEYFSETQRNKGNFPGRFSGRQFSNSRSEMNVSTLELGDSALYLCASRLNRGDHAAYEQYFGPGTRLTVT.

The chain couples TRBV27 to TRBJ1-5; D is unresolved. Germline-derived CDR1 and CDR2 are MNHEY and SMNVEV (reference sequence). V lost 0 bases to trimming and J lost 0 bases, with 6 bases between them. This CDR3 has 15 residues. CDR3 in amino acids: CASSLSFSSNQPQHF. The CDR3 coding sequence is TGTGCCAGCAGTTTATCATTCAGTAGCAATCAGCCCCAGCATTTT.

In this sample, this clonotype turned up a few times. This chain connects TRBV12-3 or TRBV12-4 to TRBJ2-3, with TRBD2 matching over 16 bases. CDR3 length: 18 residues. V was clipped by 4 bases and J by 2 bases; unmatched bases: 6. DNA of the CDR3: TGTGCCAGCAGTTCCGGGACTAGCGGGAGGGATATCACAGATACGCAGTATTTT. It yields the protein CASSSGTSGRDITDTQYF.

This clonotype was recorded a few times. This chain joins TRBV10-3 and TRBJ2-5; tentative D call: TRBD1 (5 bases). The germline V gene encodes CDR1 ENHRY and CDR2 SYGVKD. V was shortened by 6 bases and J by 4 bases, with 12 bases between the two germline ends. The CDR3 runs 13 residues. CDR3 DNA: TGTGCCATCAGCGAGGACAACCGAGAGACCCAGTACTTC. It translates to CAISEDNRETQYF.

This clonotype has more than one count but fewer than ten. The V call is TRBV29-1, the J call TRBJ2-1, with 8 bases matching TRBD2. Trimming at V came to 5 bases and at J to 6 bases, leaving 15 bases not matched to a gene. Germline V lookup: CDR1 SQVTM, CDR2 ANQGSEA. This CDR3 region has 16 residues. DNA of the CDR3: TGCAGCGTTCAAAAACTTCCGGGACTAGAAACCAATGAGCAGTTCTTC. It codes for CSVQKLPGLETNEQFF.

This clonotype showed up just a few times. CDR3 residues: CAISEPGRAATDTQYF. CDR3 nucleotide sequence: TGTGCCATCAGTGAGCCTGGACGAGCGGCCACAGATACGCAGTATTTT. The chain links TRBV10-3 to TRBJ2-3; tentative D call: TRBD2 (5 bases). Per the germline V gene, CDR1 is ENHRY and CDR2 is SYGVKD. This CDR3 comprises 16 residues. The V end lost 2 bases, the J end lost 2 bases, and 14 bases lay between the germline ends.

In its sample, this clonotype was seen a few times. The J gene is TRBJ1-2, the V gene TRBV12-3 or TRBV12-4; tentative D call: TRBD1 (5 bases). Deletions cut 4 bases from V and 8 bases from J, with 14 bases between. There are 13 residues in the CDR3. The CDR3 sequence: CASSSVLGGGYTF. The CDR3 DNA reads TGTGCCAGCAGTTCCGTGTTGGGGGGGGGCTACACCTTC.

The rearrangement links TRBV6-5 to TRBJ2-3, with D perhaps matching TRBD2 (5 bases). V dropped 5 bases and J dropped 4 bases, with 10 bases sitting between them. This CDR3 region has 13 residues. CDR1 and CDR2 from the germline V gene are MNHEY and SVGAGI. Here the CDR3 reads CASSPGVPDTQYF. The CDR3, as DNA: TGTGCCAGCAGTCCCGGGGTCCCAGATACGCAGTATTTT.

The chain uses TRBV12-3 or TRBV12-4 and TRBJ1-1; 7 bases agree with TRBD1. Trimming at V came to 5 bases and at J to 2 bases, leaving 5 bases not matched to a gene. The CDR3 has 14 residues. CDR3 DNA: TGTGCCAGCAGTACACAGGGGCTTAACACTGAAGCTTTCTTT. Translated, it gives CASSTQGLNTEAFF.